This T cell receptor (beta chain) appears in the sequencing data of a study of post-analysis software for immune sequencing data. Every TCR beta cDNA library bore unique molecular identifiers. Via MiXCR, TCRdb re-called the PCR reads, giving one row per CDR3 protein. The sample yields 450,000 to 650,000 distinct CDR3 sequences, 44% seen once. This TCR came from a girl under 18 with multiple sclerosis. The specimen was blood.

Written as DNA, the CDR3 is TGTGCCAGCAGCCAACGGGTAGGCGGGAACAATGAGCAGTTCTTC. It codes for CASSQRVGGNNEQFF. This rearrangement joins TRBV4-2 to TRBJ2-1; D possibly corresponds to TRBD2 (6 bases). CDR1 and CDR2 from the germline V gene are LGHNA and YNFKEQ. V was trimmed by 2 bases and J by 5 bases, leaving 13 bases between them. This CDR3 contains 15 residues.